The rows below give T cell receptor beta chains drawn from one sample of a study of blood T cell repertoires in COVID-19. Only in-frame clones appear in the TCRdb table, and some are missing; sequencing was by immunoSEQ multiplex PCR. The repertoire holds hundreds of thousands of clones, with more than 75% as singletons. Sequences were obtained from peripheral blood. Every receptor here comes from a man aged 80 or over with acute or convalescent COVID-19. The CDR3 runs from the conserved cysteine through the conserved F or W. The D gene is left open where the match is weak. For some rows the clone size is stated as once, few or many, or as a class when expanded; others skip it.

.	TRBV2	TRBJ1-4	.	CASSSGEFGEKLFF	TGTGCCAGCAGTTCAGGGGAATTTGGGGAAAAACTGTTTTTT
.	TRBV28	TRBJ2-7	.	CATKGDGGYEQYF	TGTGCCACCAAGGGGGACGGTGGCTACGAGCAGTACTTC
.	TRBV9	TRBJ2-5	TRBD1	CASSGQGAQETQYF	TGTGCCAGCAGCGGACAGGGGGCTCAAGAGACCCAGTACTTC
.	TRBV7-9	TRBJ1-2	.	CASSFYAGGYTF	TGTGCCAGCAGCTTTTACGCTGGCGGCTACACCTTC
.	TRBV7-9	TRBJ1-6	TRBD1	CASSQSGTGNSPLHF	TGTGCCAGCAGCCAGTCCGGGACAGGGAATTCACCCCTCCACTTT
.	TRBV27	TRBJ1-4	TRBD1	CASSSGTGDLLANEKLFF	TGTGCCAGCAGTTCCGGGACAGGGGACCTCCTGGCTAATGAAAAACTGTTTTTT
few	TRBV19	TRBJ2-2	TRBD1	CASSWGQGELELFF	TGTGCCAGTAGCTGGGGACAGGGCGAATTGGAGCTGTTTTTT
once	TRBV6-6	TRBJ2-4	.	CASSLWENIQYF	TGTGCCAGCAGTCTCTGGGAGAACATTCAGTACTTC
.	TRBV24-1	TRBJ2-5	TRBD1	CATSDHSGTGGETQYF	TGTGCCACCAGTGATCACTCCGGGACAGGGGGAGAGACCCAGTACTTC
few	TRBV7-2	TRBJ2-7	TRBD2	CASSGAGGVAYEQYF	TGTGCCAGCAGCGGTGCGGGAGGGGTCGCCTACGAGCAGTACTTC
.	TRBV29-1	TRBJ2-7	.	CSVEGYGLNEQYF	TGCAGCGTTGAAGGTTATGGACTTAACGAGCAGTACTTC
.	TRBV11-3	TRBJ2-3	TRBD1	CASRIRQGTDTQYF	TGTGCCAGCAGGATTAGACAGGGTACAGATACGCAGTATTTT
.	TRBV27	TRBJ1-1	TRBD1	CASSPRQGANTEAFF	TGTGCCAGCAGTCCGCGACAGGGGGCTAACACTGAAGCTTTCTTT
.	TRBV9	TRBJ2-5	.	CASSSGLMETQYF	TGTGCCAGCAGCTCAGGACTAATGGAGACCCAGTACTTC
.	TRBV7-2	TRBJ2-2	TRBD2	CASSLPQTSGVVTGELFF	TGTGCCAGCAGCTTACCCCAAACTAGCGGGGTCGTCACCGGGGAGCTGTTTTTT
.	TRBV19	TRBJ2-2	TRBD1	CASSPGTGGTGELFF	TGTGCCAGTAGTCCGGGGACAGGTGGGACCGGGGAGCTGTTTTTT
.	TRBV5-1	TRBJ2-2	TRBD1	CASSQGQGHTGELFF	TGCGCCAGCAGCCAAGGACAGGGTCACACCGGGGAGCTGTTTTTT
.	TRBV28	TRBJ1-2	TRBD1	CASRPDRVSGYTF	TGTGCCAGCAGGCCCGACAGGGTAAGCGGCTACACCTTC
few	TRBV6-5	TRBJ1-2	.	CASGQGLGGYTF	TGTGCCAGCGGCCAGGGGCTGGGAGGCTACACCTTC
.	TRBV28	TRBJ2-7	TRBD2	CASSSPGTSRIEQYF	TGTGCCAGCAGTTCCCCCGGGACTAGCAGGATCGAGCAGTACTTC
.	TRBV4-3	TRBJ2-3	.	CASSEGPGAGASTDTQYF	TGCGCCAGCAGCGAGGGTCCTGGGGCGGGGGCTAGCACAGATACGCAGTATTTT
few	TRBV10-3	TRBJ2-6	.	CAISELRTDSGANVLTF	TGTGCCATCAGTGAGTTGAGGACAGACTCTGGGGCCAACGTCCTGACTTTC
.	TRBV19	TRBJ2-1	.	CASNTQGGEGEQFF	TGTGCCAGTAACACTCAGGGGGGCGAGGGTGAGCAGTTCTTC
.	TRBV10-3	TRBJ1-1	TRBD1	CAISPRQGPEGTEAFF	TGTGCCATCAGTCCTCGACAGGGTCCCGAGGGCACTGAAGCTTTCTTT
.	TRBV19	TRBJ1-1	.	CASSSRSSLEAFF	TGTGCCAGTAGTTCCCGGTCCTCGCTTGAAGCTTTCTTT
.	TRBV5-1	TRBJ2-3	TRBD2	CASSPGLAGGVWTDTQYF	TGCGCCAGCAGCCCGGGACTAGCGGGAGGAGTTTGGACAGATACGCAGTATTTT
.	TRBV3-1/TRBV3-2	TRBJ1-6	TRBD1	CASSRQGSYNSPLHF	TGTGCCAGCAGCCGACAGGGATCCTATAATTCACCCCTCCACTTT
.	TRBV18	TRBJ1-5	.	CASSSTNQPQHF	TGTGCCAGCTCTTCTACCAATCAGCCCCAGCATTTT